This T cell receptor beta chain came from a study of CD8 T cells in Susac syndrome. Reverse transcription used about 0.45 to 1 ug RNA and random hexamers. From the immunoSEQ multiplex PCR reads, TCRdb called clonotypes with MiXCR, one entry per CDR3 protein. The data show about 210,000 distinct CDR3 sequences, 95% seen once. This CDR3 contains 11 residues. The V gene's germline CDR1 is SEHNR and CDR2 FQNEAQ (reference sequence). V was shortened by 1 base and J by 11 bases, with 8 bases between the two germline ends. Specimen: CD4+ T cells from PBMCs. This chain links TRBV7-9 with TRBJ2-5, with D uncertain. This receptor was identified in a human donor with multiple sclerosis. The CDR3: CASSLGLGQYF. CDR3 in DNA: TGTGCCAGCAGCTTAGGGCTGGGGCAGTACTTC.